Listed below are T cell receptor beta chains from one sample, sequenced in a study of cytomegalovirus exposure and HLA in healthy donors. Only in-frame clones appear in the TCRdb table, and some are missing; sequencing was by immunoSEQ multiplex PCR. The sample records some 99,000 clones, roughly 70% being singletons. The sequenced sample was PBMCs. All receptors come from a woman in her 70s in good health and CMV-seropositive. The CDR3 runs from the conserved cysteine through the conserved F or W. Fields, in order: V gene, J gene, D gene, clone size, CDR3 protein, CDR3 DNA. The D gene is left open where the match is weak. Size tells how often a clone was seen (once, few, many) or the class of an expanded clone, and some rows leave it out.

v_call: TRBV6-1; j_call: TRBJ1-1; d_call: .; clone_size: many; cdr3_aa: CASSEVWGMNTEAFF; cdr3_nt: TGTGCCAGCAGTGAAGTGTGGGGCATGAACACTGAAGCTTTCTTT
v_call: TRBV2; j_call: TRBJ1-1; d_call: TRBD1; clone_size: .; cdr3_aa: CASSRQGNTEAFF; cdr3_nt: TGTGCCAGCAGTCGACAGGGTAACACTGAAGCTTTCTTT
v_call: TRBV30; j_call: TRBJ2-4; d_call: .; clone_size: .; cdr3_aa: CAWSAQPNIQYF; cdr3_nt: TGTGCCTGGAGTGCACAGCCCAACATTCAGTACTTC
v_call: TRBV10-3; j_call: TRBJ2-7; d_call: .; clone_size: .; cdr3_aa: CAISDDYYEQYF; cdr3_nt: TGTGCCATCAGTGATGATTACTACGAGCAGTACTTC
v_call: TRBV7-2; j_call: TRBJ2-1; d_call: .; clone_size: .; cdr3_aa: CASGRGASWDNEQFF; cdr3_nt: TGTGCCAGCGGCAGGGGAGCGTCCTGGGACAATGAGCAGTTCTTC
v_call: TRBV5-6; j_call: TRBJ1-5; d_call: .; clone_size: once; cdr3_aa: CASSQGDTNQPQHF; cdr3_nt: TGTGCCAGCAGCCAAGGGGACACCAATCAGCCCCAGCATTTT
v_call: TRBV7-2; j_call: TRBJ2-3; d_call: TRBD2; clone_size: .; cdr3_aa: CASRAGLAGEKDTQYF; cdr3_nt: TGTGCCAGCAGAGCGGGACTAGCGGGGGAGAAAGATACGCAGTATTTT
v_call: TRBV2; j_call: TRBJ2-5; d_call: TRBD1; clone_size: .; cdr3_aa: CASSEARRPEAGGLQETQYF; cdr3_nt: TGTGCCAGCAGTGAAGCGCGCCGGCCGGAGGCAGGGGGCCTTCAAGAGACCCAGTACTTC
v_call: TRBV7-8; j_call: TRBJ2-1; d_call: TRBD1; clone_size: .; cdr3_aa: CASSLYRGSIEQFF; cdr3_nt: TGTGCCAGCAGCTTGTACAGGGGCTCGATTGAGCAGTTCTTC
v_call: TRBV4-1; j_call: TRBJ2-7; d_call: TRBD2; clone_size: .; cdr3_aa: CASSQESSGGAISSYEQYF; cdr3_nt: TGCGCCAGCAGCCAAGAGAGCAGCGGGGGGGCGATCTCCTCCTACGAGCAGTACTTC
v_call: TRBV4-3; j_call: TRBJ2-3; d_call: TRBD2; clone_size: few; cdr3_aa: CASSQASGPGADTQYF; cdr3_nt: TGCGCCAGCAGCCAAGCTAGCGGGCCCGGGGCAGATACGCAGTATTTT
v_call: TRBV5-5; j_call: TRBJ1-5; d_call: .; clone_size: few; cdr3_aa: CASSLGLGGIGLPQHF; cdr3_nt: TGTGCCAGCAGCTTGGGTTTGGGGGGAATCGGGTTGCCCCAGCATTTT
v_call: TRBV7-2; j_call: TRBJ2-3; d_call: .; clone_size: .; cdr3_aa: CANSPGATDTQYF; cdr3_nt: TGTGCCAACTCCCCTGGGGCCACAGATACGCAGTATTTT
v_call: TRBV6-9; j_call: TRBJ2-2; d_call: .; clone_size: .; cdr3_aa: CASSYVGRVNTGELFF; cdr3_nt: TGTGCCAGCAGTTACGTTGGCAGGGTCAACACCGGGGAGCTGTTTTTT
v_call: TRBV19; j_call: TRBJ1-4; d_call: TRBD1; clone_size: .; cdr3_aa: CAGSIGQGPNEKLFF; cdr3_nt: TGTGCCGGTAGTATCGGACAGGGCCCTAATGAAAAACTGTTTTTT
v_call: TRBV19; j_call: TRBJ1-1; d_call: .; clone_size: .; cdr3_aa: CASSSQGVNTEAFF; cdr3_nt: TGTGCCAGTAGTTCACAGGGAGTGAACACTGAAGCTTTCTTT
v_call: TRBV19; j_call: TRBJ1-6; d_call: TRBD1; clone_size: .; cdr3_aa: CASTPDRTNSPLHF; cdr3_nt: TGTGCCAGTACCCCGGACAGGACGAATTCACCCCTCCACTTT
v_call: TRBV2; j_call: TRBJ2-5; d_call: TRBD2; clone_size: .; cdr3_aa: CASRLLAGAQETQYF; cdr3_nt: TGTGCCAGCAGGCTCCTAGCGGGGGCCCAAGAGACCCAGTACTTC
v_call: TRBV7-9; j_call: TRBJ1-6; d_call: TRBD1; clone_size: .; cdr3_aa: CASSSFGTGFSPLHF; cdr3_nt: TGTGCCAGCAGCTCATTCGGGACAGGATTTTCACCCCTCCACTTT
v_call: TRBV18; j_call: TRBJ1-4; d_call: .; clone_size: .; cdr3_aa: CASSPTLTRVEEKLFF; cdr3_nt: TGTGCCAGCTCACCGACCCTAACCAGGGTAGAGGAAAAACTGTTTTTT
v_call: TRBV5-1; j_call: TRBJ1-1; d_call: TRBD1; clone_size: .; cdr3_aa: CASSSGTGNTEAFF; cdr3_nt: TGCGCCAGCAGCTCAGGGACAGGGAACACTGAAGCTTTCTTT
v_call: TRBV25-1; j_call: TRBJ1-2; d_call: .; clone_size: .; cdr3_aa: CASSGYLGYTF; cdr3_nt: TGTGCCAGCAGTGGCTATTTAGGCTACACCTTC
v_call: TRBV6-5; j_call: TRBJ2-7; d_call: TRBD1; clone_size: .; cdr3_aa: CASSRNRGAYEQYF; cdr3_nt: TGTGCCAGCAGTAGAAACAGGGGGGCTTACGAGCAGTACTTC
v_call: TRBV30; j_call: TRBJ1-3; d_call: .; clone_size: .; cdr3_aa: CAWTGNGNTIYF; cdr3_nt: TGTGCCTGGACAGGGAACGGAAACACCATATATTTT
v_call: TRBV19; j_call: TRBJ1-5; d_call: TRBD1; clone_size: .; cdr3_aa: CASSTIPRGHQPQHF; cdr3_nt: TGTGCCAGTAGTACCATACCGAGGGGGCATCAGCCCCAGCATTTT